These 27 T cell receptor beta chains were sequenced from one sample in a study of blood T cell repertoires in COVID-19. Method: immunoSEQ multiplex PCR; TCRdb's copy keeps in-frame clones and lacks some. There are just under 250,000 clones in the sample; around 86% occur only once, and 3% to 3.5% lies in the top ten. The sample was peripheral blood. The receptors come from a woman aged 25 to 39 who had recovered from COVID-19.

This clone was counted between two and nine times. The chain is built from TRBV19 and TRBJ2-2; 9 bases line up with TRBD1. Germline CDR1 is LNHDA and CDR2 is SQIVND (reference sequence). The V segment lost 5 bases and the J segment 4 bases; nucleotides outside the gene matches: 5. The CDR3 loop spans 15 amino acids. The CDR3 sequence: CASSPQTGGTGELFF. The CDR3 DNA sequence: TGTGCCAGTAGTCCGCAGACAGGGGGCACCGGGGAGCTGTTTTTT. Combining the CDR3 with reference TRBV19 and TRBJ2-2 gives the whole variable domain DGGITQSPKYLFRKEGQNVTLSCEQNLNHDAMYWYRQDPGQGLRLIYYSQIVNDFQKGDIAEGYSVSREKKESFPLTVTSAQKNPTAFYLCASSPQTGGTGELFFGEGSRLTVL.

The rearrangement joins TRBV5-6 to TRBJ2-7; D possibly corresponds to TRBD1 (6 bases). V lost 5 bases and J 0 bases, leaving 24 bases between the germline ends. CDR1 and CDR2 from the germline V gene are SGHDT and YYEEEE. The CDR3 has 18 amino acids. The CDR3 DNA is TGTGCCAGCAGTTCCACAGGGACCGTTTACAGTTTCTCCTACGAGCAGTACTTC. This encodes CASSSTGTVYSFSYEQYF.

This rearrangement joins TRBV27 to TRBJ1-2; no firm D call. Trimming took 3 bases from V and 2 from J, leaving 16 bases between them. Germline V gives CDR1 MNHEY, CDR2 SMNVEV (reference sequence). The CDR3 is 16 residues long. CDR3 in amino acids: CASSFIREGYNYGYTF. The CDR3 DNA is TGTGCCAGCAGTTTTATAAGGGAGGGTTACAACTATGGCTACACCTTC.

This clone came up a few times. The gene calls are TRBV3-1 (or the pseudogene TRBV3-2) and TRBJ2-3, with 10 bases identical to TRBD2. V shed 4 bases and J 3 bases; nucleotides not matched to a gene: 7. Germline CDR1 LGHDT, CDR2 YNNKEL (reference sequence). CDR3 length: 16 residues. The CDR3 is CASSLAPGLATDTQYF. For the CDR3, the DNA is TGTGCCAGCAGCCTCGCTCCGGGACTAGCGACAGATACGCAGTATTTT.

This clone was counted once. The chain links TRBV9 to TRBJ2-3; the D gene is possibly TRBD1 (5 bases). This CDR3 comprises 16 residues. The germline CDR1 and CDR2 sequences are SGDLS and YYNGEE. V lost 0 bases and J 6 bases, leaving 17 bases between the germline ends. The CDR3 reads CASSVGGALPTDTQYF. CDR3 DNA sequence: TGTGCCAGCAGCGTAGGGGGCGCCCTTCCAACCGATACGCAGTATTTT.

In DNA, the CDR3 is TGTGCCAGCAGCCCAGATCCGGGGGGGCCGCGAGAGCAGTACTTC. It translates to CASSPDPGGPREQYF. The chain joins TRBV7-7 to TRBJ2-7; 8 bases map to TRBD2. CDR3 length equals 15 residues. Losses at the gene ends were 5 bases for V and 7 bases for J; bases not matched to a gene: 13. In germline, CDR1 is SSHAT, CDR2 FNYEAQ (reference sequence).

This sequence joins TRBV27 and TRBJ1-2; 7 nucleotides line up with TRBD1. Germline-derived CDR1 and CDR2 are MNHEY and SMNVEV (reference sequence). V was pared by 6 bases and J by 1 base, with 8 bases of the junction left unmatched. The CDR3 consists of 15 residues. CDR3 bases: TGTGCCAGCAGCCATAGGGGGGACAGTAACTATGGCTACACCTTC. Protein product: CASSHRGDSNYGYTF.

The J gene is TRBJ2-5, the V gene TRBV18; no clear D. V was cut by 4 bases and J by 3 bases, with 3 bases left in between. Germline lookup yields CDR1 KGHSH and CDR2 LQKENI. This CDR3 is 11 amino acids long. The CDR3 nucleotides read TGTGCCAGCTCACTCAAAGAGACCCAGTACTTC. Translating it yields CASSLKETQYF.

This chain joins TRBV6-1 and TRBJ2-1, with 7 bases lining up with TRBD2. In germline, CDR1 is MNHNS, CDR2 SASEGT. With V trimmed by 4 bases and J by 8 bases, 14 bases remained unmatched. The CDR3 runs 16 residues. CDR3 sequence reads: CASSGPQWRGRDEQFF. DNA of the CDR3: TGTGCCAGCAGTGGTCCCCAGTGGCGGGGGAGGGATGAGCAGTTCTTC.

The chain recombines TRBV12-3 or TRBV12-4 with TRBJ2-5; 7 positions agree with TRBD1. This CDR3 comprises 13 residues. V shed 6 bases, J shed 4 bases, and the junction held 5 bases outside the gene matches. CDR3: CASRETGRETQYF. For the CDR3, the DNA is TGTGCCAGCAGGGAGACAGGGCGAGAGACCCAGTACTTC.

The V gene is TRBV9, the J gene TRBJ2-1, with 11 bases fitting TRBD1. Germline assignment: CDR1 SGDLS and CDR2 YYNGEE. The CDR3 spans 16 residues. The V gene end was trimmed by 4 bases and the J gene end by 3 bases; junction bases not matched to a gene: 6. The CDR3 DNA follows: TGTGCCAGCAGCACCTTGGGGACAGGGGGCTACAATGAGCAGTTCTTC. Translation gives CASSTLGTGGYNEQFF.

This chain uses TRBV27 with TRBJ2-5; D unresolved. Germline V gene data show CDR1 as MNHEY and CDR2 as SMNVEV (reference sequence). V was pared by 2 bases and J by 3 bases, with 13 bases between. CDR3 length equals 15 residues. The CDR3 DNA follows: TGTGCCAGCAGTTTACTAGGTTACGGCGAAGAGACCCAGTACTTC. Amino acid sequence: CASSLLGYGEETQYF.

This chain uses TRBV7-6 with TRBJ2-2; maybe TRBD2 (5 bases). Trimming pared 5 bases from V and 1 base from J, leaving 11 bases between. CDR1 SGHVS and CDR2 FNYEAQ come from the germline V gene. CDR3 length: 15 residues. The CDR3 DNA is TGTGCCAGCAGCACAATGGAGGAGAACACCGGGGAGCTGTTTTTT. It translates to CASSTMEENTGELFF.

The chain employs TRBV4-1 and TRBJ2-7; D gene unclear. This CDR3 contains 13 residues. V was pared by 3 bases and J by 4 bases, with 10 bases between. Germline CDR1 MGHRA, CDR2 YSYEKL. CDR3 sequence reads: CASSQGPLYEQYF. CDR3 bases: TGCGCCAGCAGCCAGGGCCCATTATACGAGCAGTACTTC.

V usage is TRBV19 and J usage is TRBJ2-3, with TRBD2 matching 8 bases. The CDR3 has 20 amino acids. Looked up from germline, CDR1 is LNHDA and CDR2 is SQIVND (reference sequence). V lost 1 base to trimming and J lost 0 bases; unmatched junction nucleotides: 15. CDR3 protein: CASSIGAVAGRGESTDTQYF. CDR3 coding DNA: TGTGCCAGTAGTATAGGAGCCGTAGCGGGGCGGGGGGAAAGCACAGATACGCAGTATTTT.

This chain joins TRBV10-3 and TRBJ2-2; the match to TRBD2 covers 12 bases. The CDR3 loop spans 17 amino acids. The V and J ends lost 0 bases and 6 bases, in that order; junction bases with no gene match: 5. Germline CDR1 reads ENHRY; CDR2 reads SYGVKD. This CDR3 reads CAISESLAGGRSGELFF. The CDR3 DNA reads TGTGCCATCAGTGAGTCCCTAGCGGGGGGGCGTTCCGGGGAGCTGTTTTTT.

The CDR3 DNA reads TGTGCCAGCAGTGACCAGGGCTCTGGAAACACCATATATTTT. It codes for CASSDQGSGNTIYF. The chain couples TRBV6-1 to TRBJ1-3; D may be TRBD1 (5 bases). The CDR3 contains 14 residues. The germline gives CDR1 MNHNS, CDR2 SASEGT. V lost 3 bases, J lost 0 bases, and 6 bases lay in between.

The rearrangement joins TRBV7-9 to TRBJ1-1, with D unresolved. The germline V gene has CDR1 SEHNR and CDR2 FQNEAQ (reference sequence). The ends were cut back, 5 bases at V and 7 bases at J, with 14 bases in the middle. The CDR3 is 13 amino acids. The CDR3 DNA reads as TGTGCCAGCAGCCAACTATATTACTTTGAAGCTTTCTTT. Its protein product is CASSQLYYFEAFF. Filled out from reference TRBV7-9 and TRBJ1-1, the complete variable domain reads DTGVSQNPRHKITKRGQNVTFRCDPISEHNRLYWYRQTLGQGPEFLTYFQNEAQLEKSRLLSDRFSAERPKGSFSTLEIQRTEQGDSAMYLCASSQLYYFEAFFGQGTRLTVV.

The gene calls are TRBV6-4 and TRBJ2-7, with 8 positions matching TRBD2. The junction had 14 bases not matched to a gene; V was cut back by 6 bases and J by 4 bases. Germline V gene data show CDR1 as MRHNA and CDR2 as SNTAGT. The CDR3 contains 16 residues. The CDR3 loop reads CASRPQDWAGGYEQYF. CDR3 DNA: TGTGCCAGCAGACCCCAGGACTGGGCGGGGGGTTACGAGCAGTACTTC.

The CDR3 loop reads CASSQLAGGITDTQYF. Here the CDR3 DNA reads TGTGCCAGCAGCCAACTAGCGGGGGGTATCACAGATACGCAGTATTTT. The chain recombines TRBV5-4 with TRBJ2-3, with TRBD2 identical over 12 bases. Germline values: CDR1 SGHNT, CDR2 YYREEE (reference sequence). V lost 4 bases and J lost 2; bases outside the gene matches: 5. The CDR3 length is 16 residues.

The chain has TRBV19 and TRBJ1-5; TRBD1 agrees at 10 bases. The CDR3 has 13 residues. V gave up 10 bases and J gave up 4 bases; unmatched junction bases: 4. Germline CDR1 LNHDA, CDR2 SQIVND (reference sequence). The CDR3 DNA sequence: TGTGCCACTGGGACAGGGGCTAATCAGCCCCAGCATTTT. As protein: CATGTGANQPQHF. Filled out from reference TRBV19 and TRBJ1-5, the complete variable domain reads DGGITQSPKYLFRKEGQNVTLSCEQNLNHDAMYWYRQDPGQGLRLIYYSQIVNDFQKGDIAEGYSVSREKKESFPLTVTSAQKNPTAFYLCATGTGANQPQHFGDGTRLSIL.

The chain joins TRBV5-4 to TRBJ1-3; D perhaps matches TRBD1 (6 bases). The CDR3 totals 14 residues. V lost 0 bases to trimming and J lost 2 bases, with 6 bases between them. CDR1 and CDR2 (germline): SGHNT, YYREEE (reference sequence). This CDR3 reads CASSLGDTGNTIYF. In nucleotides, the CDR3 is TGTGCCAGCAGCTTGGGGGACACTGGAAACACCATATATTTT.

The genes are TRBV19 and TRBJ2-7; tentative D call: TRBD1 (5 bases). Trimming took off 5 bases at V and 3 bases at J, with 11 bases between the two ends. The CDR3 runs to 13 residues. Germline assignment: CDR1 LNHDA and CDR2 SQIVND (reference sequence). CDR3 protein: CASSGYRSYEQYF. CDR3 sequence (DNA): TGTGCCAGTAGTGGCTACAGGAGCTACGAGCAGTACTTC.

The chain carries TRBV30 and TRBJ1-2; D is uncertain. The CDR3 runs 11 residues. Germline CDR1 GTSNPN, CDR2 SVGIG (reference sequence). Trimming left V 5 bases short and J 6 bases short, with 10 bases between. Written as DNA, the CDR3 is TGTGCCTGGTATTCGGGGAATGGCTACACCTTC. Amino acid sequence: CAWYSGNGYTF.

The chain employs TRBV9 and TRBJ1-6, with D possibly matching TRBD1 (5 bases). The V end was cut by 1 base, the J end by 7 bases, with 9 bases between. Germline V gene sequence: CDR1 SGDLS, CDR2 YYNGEE. This CDR3 region has 14 residues. The CDR3 region is CASSVLQGNSPLHF. In DNA, the CDR3 is TGTGCCAGCAGCGTACTTCAGGGAAATTCACCCCTCCACTTT.

V usage is TRBV7-2 and J usage is TRBJ2-2, with 7 bases fitting TRBD1. Per the germline V gene, CDR1 is SGHTA and CDR2 is FQGNSA. The ends lost 5 bases at V and 6 bases at J; junction bases unmatched: 6. CDR3 length: 14 amino acids. The CDR3: CASSRQGRAGELFF. The CDR3 DNA sequence: TGTGCCAGCAGCAGACAGGGTAGGGCCGGGGAGCTGTTTTTT.

The chain uses TRBV6-1 and TRBJ1-5; TRBD1 agrees at 7 bases. This CDR3 is 14 amino acids long. Germline V lookup: CDR1 MNHNS, CDR2 SASEGT. Unmatched junction bases numbered 3, after V lost 3 bases and J lost 4 bases. CDR3 bases: TGTGCCAGCAGTGAGGGACAGAATAATCAGCCCCAGCATTTT. Residues: CASSEGQNNQPQHF.